This T cell receptor beta chain was sequenced during a study of cytomegalovirus exposure and HLA in healthy donors. Study information: Previous work identified 117 million unique TCR beta sequences from about 179 million T cells.

Study-level results: According to a later analysis, donors in an Asian-associated ancestry cluster reportedly had fewer N-insertions than the roughly 640-donor mean.

Germline CDR1 reads WSHSY; CDR2 reads SAAADI. The V end was cut by 2 bases, the J end by 0 bases, with 11 bases between. The CDR3 covers 15 residues. 60 Vbeta and 13 Jbeta primers were used in PCR. Produced via immunoSEQ multiplex PCR; TCRdb's table is partial and in-frame only. This table holds fewer than 250,000 clones, around 75% found once. This clone was detected a few times. Antigen: not known. Healthy bone marrow donors made up the donors. Whereas donors were nominally healthy upon sampling, unrecorded immune exposures were probable. The source material was PBMCs. The source of this sequence is a woman younger than 45 in good health and CMV-seronegative. The rearrangement links TRBV10-2 to TRBJ2-7, with D possibly matching TRBD2 (6 bases). The chain's CDR3 is CASSEVGGVSYEQYF. In nucleotides, the CDR3 is TGCGCCAGCAGTGAGGTCGGCGGGGTCTCCTACGAGCAGTACTTC.